This T cell receptor beta chain was retrieved from a study of regulatory T cells in long-lasting Graves disease. Study results and caveats: Persistent disease favored TRBV28, TRBJ1-2 and TRBJ2-5.

This CDR3 has 15 amino acids. V dropped 2 bases and J dropped 3 bases, with 11 bases sitting between them. The germline gives CDR1 KGHSH, CDR2 LQKENI. Time point given: newly diagnosed GD, antithyroid drugs for less than 3 months. From PBMCs, RNA was extracted and then used to make the TCR library. This clonotype was seen at least ten times. Its specificity is not known. The TCR beta library used iRepertoire HTBI primers with Arm-PCR amplification of CDR3. TCRdb ran MiXCR on the multiplex PCR reads and lists one entry per CDR3 protein. This sample has 400,000 to 500,000 distinct CDR3 sequences, with about 15% found just once. The same sample was also studied in work on T cells in Graves' hyperthyroidism and ophthalmopathy. This second study says: A 13 V-J signature model discriminated ophthalmopathy versus stable hyperthyroidism.

The clonotype originates from a woman in her 30s with Graves disease. The chain carries TRBV18 and TRBJ1-5; D remains unclear. This material consisted of peripheral blood mononuclear cells (PBMCs), taken at new diagnosis, from a patient treated with antithyroid drugs. CDR3 sequence reads: CASSPVNTVNQPQHF. As DNA, the CDR3 is TGTGCCAGCTCACCAGTCAATACTGTCAATCAGCCCCAGCATTTT.